A single sample gave rise to the 14 T cell receptor beta chains below, sequenced in a study of T cell changes during pregnancy in multiple sclerosis. Clones were sequenced by immunoSEQ multiplex PCR, and TCRdb holds only the in-frame ones, with some missing. The sample lists 80,000 to 100,000 clones, 90% occurring once. The sequenced sample was peripheral blood, obtained in the second trimester of pregnancy. These TCRs come from a female donor in good health, enrolled as a control in a pregnancy study.

V gene TRBV25-1 combines with J gene TRBJ1-4; 8 nucleotides line up with TRBD1. There are 15 residues in the CDR3. Trimming removed 7 bases from V and 3 bases from J; junction bases left unmatched: 7. Germline V gene data show CDR1 as MGHDK and CDR2 as SYGVNS. The CDR3 DNA reads as TGTGCCAGCACCCGGGGGGACAGGTCTAATGAAAAACTGTTTTTT. This gives the protein CASTRGDRSNEKLFF.

V usage is TRBV18 and J usage is TRBJ1-5; TRBD1 is a possible D gene (6 bases). This CDR3 region has 15 residues. Trimming stripped 3 bases from V and 7 bases from J, with 16 bases between. Looked up from germline, CDR1 is KGHSH and CDR2 is LQKENI. DNA for the CDR3: TGTGCCAGCTCACCGACGACAGGACGATCCCAGCCCCAGCATTTT. Translated, it gives CASSPTTGRSQPQHF.

V is TRBV6-4 and J is TRBJ1-2; TRBD1 matches 7 bases. CDR3 length: 14 residues. CDR1 and CDR2 from the germline V gene are MRHNA and SNTAGT. The J segment lost 5 bases and the V segment lost 6 bases, leaving 9 bases of the junction unmatched. The chain's CDR3 is CASSDNRGSYGYTF. CDR3 nucleotide sequence: TGTGCCAGCAGCGACAACAGGGGTAGTTATGGCTACACCTTC.

The V call is TRBV7-2, the J call TRBJ2-1, with a possible D match to TRBD2 (5 bases). From germline, CDR1 is SGHTA and CDR2 FQGNSA. This CDR3 has 16 residues. V was pared by 5 bases and J by 0 bases, with 14 bases between. The CDR3 spells CASSRTPSSSYNEQFF. The CDR3 nucleotides read TGTGCCAGCAGCCGGACTCCTTCGAGCTCCTACAATGAGCAGTTCTTC.

The chain is built from TRBV7-9 and TRBJ1-1; D remains ambiguous. Trimming stripped 2 bases from V and 5 bases from J, with 9 bases between. The germline V gene encodes CDR1 SEHNR and CDR2 FQNEAQ (reference sequence). This CDR3 region has 13 residues. CDR3 loop: CASSLFEWTEAFF. CDR3 in DNA: TGTGCCAGCAGCTTATTTGAGTGGACTGAAGCTTTCTTT.

The V gene is TRBV4-2, the J gene TRBJ2-6; weak D call: TRBD1 (6 bases). The germline gives CDR1 LGHNA, CDR2 YNFKEQ. Trimming shortened V by 4 bases and J by 0 bases, and 19 bases separated the two germline ends. This CDR3 is built from 19 residues. The CDR3 DNA is TGTGCCAGCAGCCGTGCTCGAGGGGACAAAACCTCTGGGGCCAACGTCCTGACTTTC. Translating it yields CASSRARGDKTSGANVLTF.

J is TRBJ1-4 and V is TRBV18, with D tentatively TRBD1 (5 bases). This CDR3 has 15 residues. CDR1 KGHSH and CDR2 LQKENI come from the germline V gene. Trimming stripped 3 bases from V and 2 bases from J, with 10 bases between. CDR3 amino acids: CASSPSGVTNEKLFF. The CDR3 coding sequence is TGTGCCAGCTCACCCTCGGGGGTTACTAATGAAAAACTGTTTTTT.

This clone was picked up a small number of times. The V and J genes are TRBV9 and TRBJ2-1, with D perhaps TRBD1 (5 bases). Trimming took off 3 bases at V and 6 bases at J, with 10 bases between the two ends. The germline V gene encodes CDR1 SGDLS and CDR2 YYNGEE. The CDR3 covers 13 residues. This CDR3 is CASSDTGANEQFF. CDR3 nucleotide sequence: TGTGCCAGCAGCGATACAGGAGCCAATGAGCAGTTCTTC.

The V and J genes are TRBV12-2 and TRBJ2-1; the table's TRBD1 call for D was not verified on the DNA. TRBV12-2 is designated a pseudogene. The CDR3 is made up of 15 amino acids. DNA of the CDR3: TGTGCAAGTCGCTTTCTTGGGCCACACTACAATGAGCAGTTCTTC. Encoded protein: CASRFLGPHYNEQFF.

CDR3 residues: CASSLAGSLAFF. DNA of the CDR3: TGTGCCAGCAGCTTAGCCGGGTCATTGGCTTTCTTT. The rearrangement uses TRBV7-2 and TRBJ1-1; the D is unclear. The germline V gene encodes CDR1 SGHTA and CDR2 FQGNSA. This CDR3 comprises 12 residues. V lost 0 bases and J 11 bases, leaving 10 bases between the germline ends.

This chain joins TRBV2 and TRBJ2-2, with 7 positions matching TRBD1. Germline trimming cut 4 bases from V and 3 bases from J; bases unmatched to any gene: 5. The CDR3 sequence is 15 residues long. Germline lookup yields CDR1 SNHLY and CDR2 FYNNEI. The CDR3 nucleotides read TGTGCCAGCAGTGCGCAGGGGGATGACACCGGGGAGCTGTTTTTT. This translates into CASSAQGDDTGELFF.

The chain couples TRBV10-3 to TRBJ2-1, with a weak D call TRBD1 (6 bases). The length of the CDR3 is 14 residues. V dropped 2 bases and J dropped 3 bases, with 8 bases sitting between them. In germline, CDR1 is ENHRY, CDR2 SYGVKD. DNA for the CDR3: TGTGCCATCAGTGAGGGGGGCAGCTACAATGAGCAGTTCTTC. Translated: CAISEGGSYNEQFF.

The chain couples TRBV21-1 to TRBJ2-2; no check of the table's D call, TRBD1, against the DNA was made. TRBV21-1 is assigned pseudogene status. The CDR3 runs 16 residues. The CDR3: CASSKGQGGGTGELFF. For the CDR3, the DNA is TGTGCCAGCAGCAAAGGACAGGGTGGGGGGACCGGGGAGCTGTTTTTT.

The J gene is TRBJ1-4, the V gene TRBV19; D unresolved. Looked up from germline, CDR1 is LNHDA and CDR2 is SQIVND (reference sequence). The CDR3 consists of 13 residues. Trimming pared 2 bases from V and 5 bases from J, leaving 6 bases between. CDR3 region: CASSIQKNEKLFF. The CDR3 nucleotides read TGTGCCAGTAGTATACAGAAGAATGAAAAACTGTTTTTT.